This T cell receptor (beta chain) is drawn from a study of T cells expressing NK-cell markers. Germline V gene lookup returns CDR1 LNHDA and CDR2 SQIVND (reference sequence). The CDR3 consists of 13 residues. Notes on this clonotype: What it binds is not known.

Study findings and constraints: The same clonotypes also predominated in the CD3+CD56-NKG2C+ fraction of four donors. Specificity for HCMV among expanded NKG2C+ T cell clones was not established.

5'RACE template switching built TCR beta cDNA with unique molecular identifiers. TCRdb reworked the 5' RACE reads into one entry per CDR3 protein, no DNA. This sample's table reports 400,000 or so distinct CDR3 sequences. The chain joins TRBV19 to TRBJ1-6; the TCRdb call, TRBD1, lacks DNA for checking. The sequence came from a woman in her 50s in good health. The specimen was blood T cells: a sorted CD56 or NKG2C T cell subset, CD4+ or CD8+ T cells, or bulk PBMC T cells (not recorded which). CDR3 protein: CASTDRGQSPLHF.